This is a list of T cell receptor beta chains from one sample in a study of blood T cell repertoires in COVID-19. Assay used: immunoSEQ multiplex PCR; TCRdb lists only in-frame clones, some missing. Of 280,000 or so clones in the sample, about 80% were seen once. What was sequenced was peripheral blood. All receptors derive from a woman in her forties or fifties who had recovered from COVID-19. The CDR3 runs from the conserved cysteine through the conserved F or W. Fields, in order: V gene, J gene, clone size, D gene, CDR3 protein, CDR3 DNA. D genes are given only for firm matches. Not every row has a clone size; where given, it reads once, few, many or a size class.

V: TRBV6-5; J: TRBJ1-5; size: NA; D: TRBD1; CDR3: CASSQDRGRQPQHF; DNA: TGTGCCAGCAGCCAAGACAGGGGGCGACAGCCCCAGCATTTT
V: TRBV5-1; J: TRBJ1-5; size: many; D: TRBD1; CDR3: CASSLEGQNQPQHF; DNA: TGCGCCAGCAGCTTGGAGGGACAGAATCAGCCCCAGCATTTT
V: TRBV5-4; J: TRBJ1-2; size: NA; D: NA; CDR3: CASSSGEQLANYGYTF; DNA: TGTGCCAGCAGCTCAGGGGAACAATTAGCTAACTATGGCTACACCTTC
V: TRBV30; J: TRBJ2-3; size: NA; D: NA; CDR3: CAWRKGSSTDTQYF; DNA: TGTGCCTGGAGAAAAGGGAGCTCCACAGATACGCAGTATTTT
V: TRBV18; J: TRBJ2-2; size: NA; D: TRBD1; CDR3: CASSPYMGQLNTGELFF; DNA: TGTGCCAGCTCACCTTACATGGGACAGTTAAACACCGGGGAGCTGTTTTTT
V: TRBV20-1; J: TRBJ1-2; size: NA; D: NA; CDR3: CSITLGRGYTF; DNA: TGCAGTATTACCCTGGGGCGCGGCTACACCTTC
V: TRBV7-8; J: TRBJ2-7; size: NA; D: NA; CDR3: CASTARGGLDYEQYF; DNA: TGTGCCAGCACCGCAAGGGGGGGCCTTGACTACGAGCAGTACTTC
V: TRBV23-1; J: TRBJ2-2; size: NA; D: NA; CDR3: CASSQFSQENTGELFF; DNA: TGCGCCAGCAGTCAATTCTCACAGGAGAACACCGGGGAGCTGTTTTTT
V: TRBV28; J: TRBJ1-1; size: NA; D: TRBD1; CDR3: CASRIQGAPTEAFF; DNA: TGTGCCAGCAGAATACAGGGGGCGCCCACTGAAGCTTTCTTT
V: TRBV7-9; J: TRBJ2-7; size: NA; D: TRBD1; CDR3: CASSWGQGKSQYEQYF; DNA: TGTGCCAGCAGCTGGGGACAGGGGAAAAGTCAATACGAGCAGTACTTC
V: TRBV4-3; J: TRBJ2-7; size: NA; D: TRBD1; CDR3: CASSPVQGVGEQYF; DNA: TGCGCCAGCAGCCCGGTGCAGGGGGTAGGGGAGCAGTACTTC
V: TRBV5-1; J: TRBJ2-5; size: once; D: NA; CDR3: CASSLEGGIGETQYF; DNA: TGCGCCAGCAGCTTGGAAGGAGGGATTGGAGAGACCCAGTACTTC
V: TRBV7-2; J: TRBJ1-2; size: NA; D: NA; CDR3: CASSLARENYGYTF; DNA: TGTGCCAGCAGCCTAGCTCGAGAGAACTATGGCTACACCTTC
V: TRBV5-8; J: TRBJ2-3; size: NA; D: NA; CDR3: CASSYDSADTQYF; DNA: TGTGCCAGCAGCTATGACAGCGCAGATACGCAGTATTTT
V: TRBV6-2/TRBV6-3; J: TRBJ1-1; size: NA; D: NA; CDR3: CASSAQGRGLRTEAFF; DNA: TGTGCCAGCAGTGCCCAGGGAAGGGGGTTGCGCACTGAAGCTTTCTTT
V: TRBV28; J: TRBJ2-5; size: NA; D: TRBD1; CDR3: CASSLVGQRDGETQYF; DNA: TGTGCCAGCAGTTTAGTGGGACAGAGAGACGGGGAGACCCAGTACTTC
V: TRBV4-1; J: TRBJ1-3; size: NA; D: NA; CDR3: CASSYSGTYGNTIYF; DNA: TGCGCCAGCAGCTACAGTGGGACATACGGAAACACCATATATTTT
V: TRBV9; J: TRBJ2-7; size: NA; D: NA; CDR3: CASSGLEASGEQYF; DNA: TGTGCCAGCAGCGGACTTGAGGCCTCGGGCGAGCAGTACTTC
V: TRBV19; J: TRBJ2-7; size: NA; D: NA; CDR3: CASSIDSQGFYEQYF; DNA: TGTGCCAGTAGTATAGACTCTCAGGGGTTCTACGAGCAGTACTTC
V: TRBV7-2; J: TRBJ1-1; size: once; D: TRBD1; CDR3: CASGAGQGETEAFF; DNA: TGTGCCAGCGGCGCTGGACAGGGGGAGACTGAAGCTTTCTTT
V: TRBV28; J: TRBJ2-7; size: NA; D: NA; CDR3: CASSGRWYSGEQYF; DNA: TGTGCCAGCAGTGGGCGCTGGTACAGCGGCGAGCAGTACTTC
V: TRBV7-6; J: TRBJ1-2; size: NA; D: TRBD1; CDR3: CASSPLPGQGTNGYTF; DNA: TGTGCCAGCAGCCCTCTCCCGGGACAGGGGACTAACGGCTACACCTTC
V: TRBV28; J: TRBJ2-7; size: many; D: NA; CDR3: CASSLTGDEQYF; DNA: TGTGCCAGCAGTTTAACGGGTGACGAGCAGTACTTC
V: TRBV10-3; J: TRBJ2-6; size: NA; D: TRBD1; CDR3: CAISDRQGAAGANVLTF; DNA: TGTGCCATCAGTGACAGACAGGGGGCTGCCGGGGCCAACGTCCTGACTTTC
V: TRBV7-9; J: TRBJ1-1; size: NA; D: NA; CDR3: CASSLQMTGNTEAFF; DNA: TGTGCCAGCAGCCTCCAAATGACAGGGAACACTGAAGCTTTCTTT
V: TRBV24-1; J: TRBJ2-2; size: NA; D: TRBD1; CDR3: CATSDPGQGMTGELFF; DNA: TGTGCCACCAGTGATCCGGGACAGGGGATGACCGGGGAGCTGTTTTTT
V: TRBV10-3; J: TRBJ1-5; size: NA; D: NA; CDR3: CAISEGLLNQPQHF; DNA: TGTGCCATCAGTGAGGGACTTCTCAATCAGCCCCAGCATTTT
V: TRBV2; J: TRBJ1-6; size: NA; D: TRBD1; CDR3: CASAGTENSPLHF; DNA: TGTGCCAGCGCGGGGACAGAGAATTCACCCCTCCACTTT
V: TRBV2; J: TRBJ1-1; size: NA; D: NA; CDR3: CAGRGDDTEAFF; DNA: TGTGCCGGGAGGGGGGATGACACTGAAGCTTTCTTT
V: TRBV4-2; J: TRBJ2-6; size: NA; D: NA; CDR3: CASSPGQLASGANVLTF; DNA: TGTGCCAGCAGCCCTGGACAGTTAGCCTCTGGGGCCAACGTCCTGACTTTC
V: TRBV4-3; J: TRBJ2-3; size: NA; D: TRBD2; CDR3: CASSQDGKRGGATDTQYF; DNA: TGCGCCAGCAGCCAAGACGGAAAGCGGGGGGGCGCGACAGATACGCAGTATTTT
V: TRBV5-1; J: TRBJ2-3; size: NA; D: TRBD2; CDR3: CASRLAGNPDTQYF; DNA: TGCGCCAGCAGACTAGCGGGAAACCCAGATACGCAGTATTTT
V: TRBV27; J: TRBJ2-7; size: NA; D: NA; CDR3: CASSARDSYEQYF; DNA: TGTGCCAGCAGTGCCAGGGATTCCTACGAGCAGTACTTC
V: TRBV6-5; J: TRBJ1-3; size: few; D: NA; CDR3: CASAGHNSGNTIYF; DNA: TGTGCCAGCGCCGGACACAACTCTGGAAACACCATATATTTT
V: TRBV6-5; J: TRBJ1-6; size: once; D: TRBD1; CDR3: CASSYSGQGSSPLHF; DNA: TGTGCCAGCAGTTACTCGGGACAGGGCTCATCACCCCTCCACTTT
V: TRBV5-1; J: TRBJ2-5; size: NA; D: NA; CDR3: CASSLEDRGTQYF; DNA: TGCGCCAGCAGCTTGGAAGACAGAGGGACCCAGTACTTC
V: TRBV29-1; J: TRBJ2-5; size: once; D: NA; CDR3: CSVPTGVTPLFQETQYF; DNA: TGCAGCGTCCCGACGGGTGTAACCCCTCTTTTCCAAGAGACCCAGTACTTC
V: TRBV18; J: TRBJ2-6; size: NA; D: NA; CDR3: CASSPIRGTAAGANVLTF; DNA: TGTGCCAGCTCACCAATACGCGGGACAGCGGCCGGGGCCAACGTCCTGACTTTC
V: TRBV24-1; J: TRBJ2-6; size: once; D: NA; CDR3: CATSELDRPGVLTF; DNA: TGTGCCACCAGTGAGCTTGACAGGCCGGGAGTCCTGACTTTC
V: TRBV7-2; J: TRBJ2-2; size: many; D: NA; CDR3: CASSLESGTGELFF; DNA: TGTGCCAGCAGCTTAGAGAGCGGTACCGGGGAGCTGTTTTTT
V: TRBV11-2; J: TRBJ1-6; size: few; D: TRBD1; CDR3: CASSPRQGGNSPLHF; DNA: TGTGCCAGCAGCCCTAGACAGGGCGGCAATTCACCCCTCCACTTT
V: TRBV5-5; J: TRBJ1-3; size: NA; D: NA; CDR3: CASASVNHFFTGNTIYF; DNA: TGTGCCAGCGCGTCGGTCAACCATTTTTTCACTGGAAACACCATATATTTT
V: TRBV11-2; J: TRBJ1-2; size: NA; D: NA; CDR3: CASSARGGGYGYTF; DNA: TGTGCCAGCAGCGCCCGGGGGGGAGGCTATGGCTACACCTTC
V: TRBV19; J: TRBJ2-7; size: NA; D: TRBD1; CDR3: CASTQTGTGGYEQYF; DNA: TGTGCCAGTACTCAGACCGGGACAGGGGGATACGAGCAGTACTTC
V: TRBV3-1/TRBV3-2; J: TRBJ2-7; size: NA; D: TRBD2; CDR3: CASSQKSGGPFAYEQYF; DNA: TGTGCCAGCAGCCAAAAAAGCGGGGGTCCCTTTGCCTACGAGCAGTACTTC
V: TRBV19; J: TRBJ2-7; size: NA; D: TRBD1; CDR3: CASSARTGNLYEQYF; DNA: TGTGCCAGTAGTGCCAGGACAGGGAACCTCTACGAGCAGTACTTC
V: TRBV30; J: TRBJ2-6; size: NA; D: NA; CDR3: CAWSRGRSYSEANVLTF; DNA: TGTGCCTGGAGCCGGGGTAGATCCTACTCTGAGGCCAACGTCCTGACTTTC
V: TRBV19; J: TRBJ1-1; size: NA; D: TRBD1; CDR3: CASSSLTGGNTEAFF; DNA: TGTGCCAGTAGTTCACTCACAGGGGGAAACACTGAAGCTTTCTTT
V: TRBV5-3; J: TRBJ1-1; size: NA; D: TRBD1; CDR3: CARSAGQGWRAEAFF; DNA: TGTGCCAGAAGCGCCGGACAGGGTTGGCGTGCTGAAGCTTTCTTT
V: TRBV7-8; J: TRBJ1-2; size: NA; D: NA; CDR3: CASSPAGSNYGYTF; DNA: TGTGCCAGCAGCCCGGCAGGTTCTAACTATGGCTACACCTTC
V: TRBV19; J: TRBJ2-7; size: NA; D: TRBD1; CDR3: CASSTGTGALRSSYEQYF; DNA: TGTGCCAGTAGCACCGGGACAGGGGCCCTACGAAGTTCCTACGAGCAGTACTTC
V: TRBV21-1; J: TRBJ1-2; size: NA; D: NA; CDR3: CARGRGWNYGYTF; DNA: TGTGCCAGGGGGCGCGGATGGAACTATGGCTACACCTTC
V: TRBV7-9; J: TRBJ2-7; size: NA; D: TRBD2; CDR3: CASRPLAGSSYEQYF; DNA: TGTGCCAGCAGACCACTAGCGGGCAGCTCCTACGAGCAGTACTTC
V: TRBV4-3; J: TRBJ2-3; size: NA; D: NA; CDR3: CASSHVAESTDTQYF; DNA: TGCGCCAGCAGCCACGTCGCGGAGTCCACAGATACGCAGTATTTT
V: TRBV24-1; J: TRBJ2-2; size: NA; D: TRBD2; CDR3: CATSDKSSGDGTGELFF; DNA: TGTGCCACCAGTGATAAATCTAGCGGGGATGGCACCGGGGAGCTGTTTTTT
V: TRBV21-1; J: TRBJ2-7; size: NA; D: NA; CDR3: CASSSRPCREFTVHLTYEQYF; DNA: TGTGCCAGCAGCAGCCGTCCTTGCCGGGAGTTCACCGTCCACCTCACCTACGAGCAGTACTTC
V: TRBV29-1; J: TRBJ1-5; size: once; D: TRBD1; CDR3: CSVAGGGTGGSQPQHF; DNA: TGCAGCGTTGCTGGTGGGGGGACAGGGGGGAGTCAGCCCCAGCATTTT
V: TRBV27; J: TRBJ1-4; size: NA; D: NA; CDR3: CASSLRANEKLFF; DNA: TGTGCCAGCAGTCTTCGGGCTAATGAAAAACTGTTTTTT